The clone carrying this T cell receptor beta chain was seen more than once but under ten times. Trimming took off 3 bases at V and 4 bases at J, with 10 bases between the two ends. CDR3 size: 13 residues. CDR1 is DFQATT and CDR2 is SNEGSKA in the germline V gene (reference sequence). TCRdb used MiXCR to call clones anew from the PCR reads. The profile shows some 90,000 clones, roughly 8.6% of them singletons. This specimen belongs to a study of metastatic and nonmetastatic thyroid tumors. All patients reached thyroid surgery having received no treatment beforehand. This TCR was recovered from a female donor with papillary thyroid cancer or a benign thyroid nodule (not recorded which). Some clones in this sample may be carry-over from other donors' samples. The chain links TRBV20-1 to TRBJ1-5; D uncertain. Sequenced material: blood. CDR3 sequence: CSASEGWNQPQHF. In DNA, the CDR3 is TGCAGTGCTAGTGAAGGGTGGAATCAGCCCCAGCATTTT.